The clone carrying this T cell receptor beta chain appeared a single time. These data belong to a study of identical twins. TCRdb recomputed calls from the 5' RACE reads with MiXCR, one row per CDR3 protein. The sample holds about 300,000 distinct CDR3 sequences; around 12% are singletons and the top ten take 7.2%. This CDR3 region has 16 residues. Trimming left V 5 bases short and J 2 bases short, with 16 bases between. CDR1 is PRHDT and CDR2 is FYEKMQ in the germline V gene (reference sequence). Another study also made use of these data, one on yellow fever vaccine responses in identical twins. As that study records: Twins' vaccine T cell responses were reported to seem partly convergent and partly personalized.

The sample was CD8+ T cells sorted from blood. The chain combines TRBV13 with TRBJ2-1; D is perhaps TRBD2 (6 bases). The TCR sequence derives from a woman between 18 and 29 years old in good health. CDR3 in DNA: TGTGCCAGCAGCGGAGTGGAGGGAACGCCCTACAATGAGCAGTTCTTC. This codes for CASSGVEGTPYNEQFF.